This T cell receptor (beta chain) was captured by sequencing in a study of T-cell reconstitution after alpha-beta-depleted transplantation in children. The TCRbeta library incorporated unique molecular identifiers. TCRdb ran MiXCR on the PCR reads and lists one entry per CDR3 protein. The sample lists a few hundred thousand distinct CDR3 sequences; over 40% were seen once. Study-level results: Reported findings indicate that, about two months after transplant, alpha-beta T cells came from several hundred expanded clones, which were derived from non-depleted graft cells. Newly produced T cells mostly provided counts and TCRbeta diversity after one year, as hyperexpanded clones declined. The high TCRbeta diversity at day 60 in some patients came from surviving recipient T cells and thymic progenitors.

This clonotype was observed at least ten times. Its antigen is unidentified. The clonotype comes from a girl aged 2 to 10 with aplastic anemia, due to receive a stem cell transplant. The sequenced sample was PBMCs, obtained before TCRalphabeta/CD19-depleted stem cell transplant.

The CDR3 DNA is TGCGCCAGCAGCTTGATGGGCACGAACACTGAAGCTTTCTTT. It yields the protein CASSLMGTNTEAFF. The genes are TRBV5-1 and TRBJ1-1; D is ambiguous. V was shortened by 1 base and J by 1 base, with 8 bases between the two germline ends. This CDR3 spans 14 amino acids. CDR1 SGHRS and CDR2 YFSETQ come from the germline V gene.